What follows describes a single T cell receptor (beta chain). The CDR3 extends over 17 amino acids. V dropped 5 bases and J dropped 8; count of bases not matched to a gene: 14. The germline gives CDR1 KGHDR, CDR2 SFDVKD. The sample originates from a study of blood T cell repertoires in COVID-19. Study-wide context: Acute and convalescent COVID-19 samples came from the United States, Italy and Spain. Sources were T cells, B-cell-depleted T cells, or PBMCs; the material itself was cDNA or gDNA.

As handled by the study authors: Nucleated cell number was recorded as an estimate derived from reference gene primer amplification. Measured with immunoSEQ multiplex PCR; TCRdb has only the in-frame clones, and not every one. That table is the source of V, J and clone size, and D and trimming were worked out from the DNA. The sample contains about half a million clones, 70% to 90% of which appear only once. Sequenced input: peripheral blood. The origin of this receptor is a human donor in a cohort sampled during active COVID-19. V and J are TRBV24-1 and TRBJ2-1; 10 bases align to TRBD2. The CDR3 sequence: CATSGGSGRPPLDEQFF. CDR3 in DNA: TGTGCCACCAGTGGGGGTAGCGGGAGGCCACCACTGGATGAGCAGTTCTTC.